A single sample is the source of the 19 T cell receptor beta chains below, sequenced in a study of pediatric ulcerative colitis. Sequenced by immunoSEQ multiplex PCR; TCRdb stores in-frame clones only, minus some. This table has about 60,000 clones, around 87% appearing once. Sequences were obtained from blood. These receptors came from a boy younger than 18 who was a control in a study of pediatric ulcerative colitis.

This chain connects TRBV11-2 to TRBJ1-2, with D perhaps TRBD1 (6 bases). Trimming took off 5 bases at V and 6 bases at J, with 22 bases between the two ends. CDR3 length: 16 residues. The germline CDR1 and CDR2 sequences are SGHAT and FQNNGV. CDR3 nucleotides: TGTGCCAGCAGCCCCACCGTGGGGGGGGCTGGAGATGGCTACACCTTC. It translates to CASSPTVGGAGDGYTF.

The genes are TRBV11-3 and TRBJ2-1, with 8 positions matching TRBD2. The CDR3 is 16 amino acids. Germline V gene data show CDR1 as SGHNT and CDR2 as YENEEA. With 6 bases clipped from V and 0 bases from J, the junction kept 7 bases outside the gene matches. The CDR3 is CASSSSGSLSYNEQFF. The CDR3 DNA reads as TGTGCCAGCAGTTCCAGCGGGAGCCTCTCCTACAATGAGCAGTTCTTC.

This chain connects TRBV29-1 to TRBJ1-3; D unclear. The V end lost 4 bases, the J end lost 4 bases, and 5 bases lay between the germline ends. Per the germline V gene, CDR1 is SQVTM and CDR2 is ANQGSEA. CDR3 length: 11 residues. CDR3 in DNA: TGCAGCGTTGTTTTAGGAAACACCATATATTTT. The encoded protein is CSVVLGNTIYF. Drawing the rest from reference TRBV29-1 and TRBJ1-3, the complete variable domain is SAVISQKPSRDICQRGTSLTIQCQVDSQVTMMFWYRQQPGQSLTLIATANQGSEATYESGFVIDKFPISRPNLTFSTLTVSNMSPEDSSIYLCSVVLGNTIYFGEGSWLTVV.

The chain has TRBV5-1 and TRBJ2-1; 9 bases are a match to TRBD2. J gave up 7 bases and V 6 bases, and 5 bases lay outside the gene matches. The CDR3 covers 13 residues. Germline V gene sequence: CDR1 SGHRS, CDR2 YFSETQ. In DNA form, the CDR3 reads TGCGCCAGCATAGGACTAGCGAAAAATGAGCAGTTCTTC. Its translation is CASIGLAKNEQFF.

The genes are TRBV5-4 and TRBJ1-1, with D unresolved. The CDR3 is 16 amino acids. Germline CDR1 reads SGHNT; CDR2 reads YYREEE (reference sequence). Trimming shortened V by 1 base and J by 1 base, and 14 bases separated the two germline ends. CDR3 sequence (DNA): TGTGCCAGCAGCTTGTGGACGGGTCCTGGGAACACTGAAGCTTTCTTT. Encoded protein: CASSLWTGPGNTEAFF.

The gene calls are TRBV9 and TRBJ2-1; 8 bases line up with TRBD2. V trimming: 3 bases; J trimming: 8 bases; junction bases outside the gene matches: 19. The CDR3 length is 18 residues. Germline CDR1 is SGDLS and CDR2 is YYNGEE. This CDR3 is CASSGELAGSHHIHEQFF. The CDR3 DNA follows: TGTGCCAGCAGCGGAGAGTTAGCGGGATCACACCACATCCATGAGCAGTTCTTC. The full variable domain, its missing parts supplied by reference TRBV9 and TRBJ2-1, is DSGVTQTPKHLITATGQRVTLRCSPRSGDLSVYWYQQSLDQGLQFLIQYYNGEERAKGNILERFSAQQFPDLHSELNLSSLELGDSALYFCASSGELAGSHHIHEQFFGPGTRLTVL.

The CDR3 region has the DNA TGTGCCAGCAGTGAAGGGGGCTGGCAGGTCCGAGACAATCAGCCCCAGCATTTT. Amino acid sequence: CASSEGGWQVRDNQPQHF. V is TRBV2 and J is TRBJ1-5, with D perhaps TRBD1 (5 bases). This CDR3 has 18 residues. V was clipped by 1 base and J by 3 bases, with 19 bases between them. Germline V lookup: CDR1 SNHLY, CDR2 FYNNEI.

The rearrangement uses TRBV21-1 and TRBJ2-3; TRBD1 is the table's D call, not checked against the DNA. TRBV21-1 represents a pseudogene. The CDR3 has 14 amino acids. The CDR3 region has the DNA TGTGCCAGCAGCAAAGATGGGGCTACAGATACGCAGTATTTT. Amino acid sequence: CASSKDGATDTQYF.

This chain links TRBV4-2 with TRBJ1-4; D gene ambiguous. Germline V CDR1 and CDR2: LGHNA, YNFKEQ. The germline V and J ends were trimmed by 1 base and 0 bases, with 9 bases remaining between them. This CDR3 is built from 16 residues. CDR3 protein: CASSQVAEATNEKLFF. In nucleotides, the CDR3 is TGTGCCAGCAGCCAAGTGGCGGAAGCAACTAATGAAAAACTGTTTTTT.

Points on this clone: At one end, the junction sequence differs from germline, possibly due to a read error. The chain has TRBV6-4 and TRBJ1-2; D ambiguous. The length of the CDR3 is 13 residues. Germline CDR1 MRHNA, CDR2 SNTAGT. CDR3 amino acids: CASSYSNGYGYTF. The DNA of the CDR3 is TGTGCCAGCAGTTACTCGAACGGCTATGGCTACACCTTC.

The chain carries TRBV5-1 and TRBJ1-1, with D perhaps matching TRBD1 (5 bases). Germline assignment: CDR1 SGHRS and CDR2 YFSETQ. V dropped 4 bases and J dropped 2 bases, with 18 bases sitting between them. The CDR3 is 16 residues long. CDR3 region: CASSLTGPGQNTEAFF. In nucleotides, the CDR3 is TGCGCCAGCAGCCTTACTGGCCCCGGACAAAACACTGAAGCTTTCTTT.

This clone was counted only a few times. The chain links TRBV18 to TRBJ1-1; D uncertain. Trimming shortened V by 2 bases and J by 9 bases, and 4 bases separated the two germline ends. This CDR3 has 10 amino acids. Germline V gene lookup returns CDR1 KGHSH and CDR2 LQKENI. CDR3 amino acids: CASSPNKAFF. CDR3 DNA: TGTGCCAGCTCACCAAATAAAGCTTTCTTT.

The V call is TRBV2, the J call TRBJ2-1; 7 bases align to TRBD1. CDR3 length equals 14 residues. The germline V gene encodes CDR1 SNHLY and CDR2 FYNNEI. The V segment lost 6 bases and the J segment 7 bases; nucleotides outside the gene matches: 9. For the CDR3, the DNA is TGTGCCAGCAGAGGAGTGACAGGGCTAAATGAGCAGTTCTTC. This codes for CASRGVTGLNEQFF.

The chain is built from TRBV6-1 and TRBJ2-1, with 11 bases fitting TRBD2. The V gene's germline CDR1 is MNHNS and CDR2 SASEGT. The CDR3 contains 17 residues. Trimming at V came to 4 bases and at J to 1 base, leaving 6 bases not matched to a gene. CDR3 residues: CASSGTSGLRSYNEQFF. The CDR3 nucleotides are TGTGCCAGCAGTGGGACTAGCGGGCTGAGATCCTACAATGAGCAGTTCTTC.

The chain employs TRBV4-3 and TRBJ2-7; 9 bases map to TRBD2. The CDR3 has 16 amino acids. Germline CDR1 is LGHNA and CDR2 is YSLEER. V shed 0 bases, J shed 4 bases, and the junction held 7 bases outside the gene matches. The CDR3 nucleotides are TGCGCCAGCAGCCAAGAATTCGGCGGGGGGGCTTACGAGCAGTACTTC. Amino acids: CASSQEFGGGAYEQYF.

V usage is TRBV7-2 and J usage is TRBJ1-6; 7 positions agree with TRBD1. Germline assignment: CDR1 SGHTA and CDR2 FQGNSA. The V segment lost 9 bases and the J segment 10 bases; nucleotides outside the gene matches: 9. This CDR3 has 13 residues. CDR3 in amino acids: CASGRQGESPLHF. The CDR3 DNA sequence: TGTGCCAGTGGAAGACAGGGAGAATCACCCCTCCACTTT.

The rearrangement uses TRBV25-1 and TRBJ2-7, with D possibly TRBD2 on 5 matching bases. The CDR3 runs 16 residues. From germline, CDR1 is MGHDK and CDR2 SYGVNS. Trimming removed 2 bases from V and 2 bases from J, with 16 bases in between. The CDR3 bases are TGTGCCAGCAGTGAACCGAGGGCGGGTACCACCTACGAGCAGTACTTC. It encodes CASSEPRAGTTYEQYF.

This clone showed up just once. This chain links TRBV28 with TRBJ1-2, with 8 bases lining up with TRBD1. V lost 4 bases, J lost 4 bases, and 14 bases stayed unmatched. The germline gives CDR1 MDHEN, CDR2 SYDVKM. CDR3 length: 17 amino acids. This chain's CDR3 is CASSSATPRGQGYGYTF. The CDR3, as DNA: TGTGCCAGCAGTTCTGCCACCCCCAGGGGGCAGGGCTATGGCTACACCTTC.

The chain recombines TRBV6-5 with TRBJ1-2; 7 nucleotides match TRBD1. This CDR3 region has 14 residues. Unmatched junction bases numbered 3, after V lost 0 bases and J lost 5 bases. Per germline, CDR1 MNHEY and CDR2 SVGAGI. The CDR3 DNA sequence: TGTGCCAGCAGTTACTCCGACAGGGTGTATGGCTACACCTTC. It yields the protein CASSYSDRVYGYTF.